This T cell receptor (beta chain) was identified during a study of T cells after yellow fever vaccination. Germline CDR1 is SGHTA and CDR2 is FQGNSA. This CDR3 has 16 residues. Trimming removed 4 bases from V and 0 bases from J, with 14 bases in between. A universal primer site and UMIs were added as TCR cDNA was made by 5'RACE template switching. Via MiXCR, TCRdb re-called the 5' RACE reads, giving one row per CDR3 protein. This table has around 550,000 distinct CDR3 sequences, around 21% appearing once. The sequence was obtained from a man younger than 45 who received the YFV17D yellow fever vaccine. The sequenced sample was PBMCs, obtained 15 days after the yellow fever booster vaccination. The chain links TRBV7-2 to TRBJ2-3, with no clear D. CDR3 protein: CASSSVAGSSTDTQYF. CDR3 DNA sequence: TGTGCCAGCAGCTCAGTAGCCGGGTCAAGCACAGATACGCAGTATTTT.